Below, 18 T cell receptor beta chains from the same sample are listed, as sequenced in a study of T cell repertoires in cytomegalovirus infection. TCRdb analysed the reads with MiXCR anew, one entry per CDR3 protein. The table records about 360,000 distinct CDR3 sequences, around a third of them present only once. For these receptors, no antigen is known. Sample: cultured PBMCs, taken from culture after CMV antigen stimulation. The source of these receptors is a human donor in good health (CMV status not recorded). Some clones in this sample may be carry-over from other donors' samples.

V usage is TRBV9 and J usage is TRBJ2-1; D gene uncertain. Germline V gene sequence: CDR1 SGDLS, CDR2 YYNGEE. The CDR3 loop spans 14 amino acids. Trimming shortened V by 1 base and J by 5 bases, and 10 bases separated the two germline ends. As DNA, the CDR3 is TGTGCCAGCAGCGTAAGTAGTAGCAACAATGAGCAGTTCTTC. Translated: CASSVSSSNNEQFF.

On this clonotype itself: An end of the junction differs from the germline gene, which may be a read error. The chain uses TRBV12-3 or TRBV12-4 and TRBJ2-5, with D unclear. The CDR3 loop spans 13 amino acids. CDR3 sequence: CASSPVSKDTQYF. As DNA, the CDR3 is TGTGCCAGCAGCCCCGTCAGTAAAGACACCCAGTACTTC.

CDR3 nucleotides: TGCAGTGCTTTTAAGGACAGGGTCAATGAGCAGTTCTTC. Translating gives CSAFKDRVNEQFF. This chain uses TRBV20-1 with TRBJ2-1, with 8 bases lining up with TRBD1. The CDR3 consists of 13 residues. J gave up 6 bases and V 5 bases, and 6 bases lay outside the gene matches. Germline CDR1 and CDR2: DFQATT and SNEGSKA (reference sequence).

The rearrangement joins TRBV6-1 to TRBJ1-1, with 8 bases matching TRBD1. The junction had 8 bases not matched to a gene; V was cut back by 6 bases and J by 2 bases. CDR1 MNHNS and CDR2 SASEGT come from the germline V gene. The CDR3 has 15 amino acids. This CDR3 is CASRDPGQGNTEAFF. CDR3 bases: TGTGCCAGCAGGGACCCCGGACAGGGTAACACTGAAGCTTTCTTT.

V is TRBV4-1 and J is TRBJ2-1, with TRBD2 matching 15 bases. V was pared by 6 bases and J by 1 base, with 7 bases of the junction left unmatched. Germline-derived CDR1 and CDR2 are MGHRA and YSYEKL. This CDR3 comprises 18 residues. DNA for the CDR3: TGCGCCAGCAGGTCCCGGACTAGCGGGAGGGGGTCCTACAATGAGCAGTTCTTC. Protein: CASRSRTSGRGSYNEQFF.

This clonotype occurred a few times. This sequence joins TRBV12-3 or TRBV12-4 and TRBJ2-3; 8 bases line up with TRBD2. The V and J ends lost 1 base and 4 bases, in that order; junction bases with no gene match: 4. The CDR3 contains 15 residues. The CDR3 reads CASSLDGREADTQYF. The CDR3 DNA follows: TGTGCCAGCAGTTTAGACGGGAGGGAAGCAGATACGCAGTATTTT.

This clonotype was counted only a few times. This chain uses TRBV6-1 with TRBJ1-1; TRBD1 agrees at 9 bases. The CDR3 loop spans 16 amino acids. Germline CDR1 reads MNHNS; CDR2 reads SASEGT. V lost 4 bases, J lost 0 bases, and 6 bases stayed unmatched. The CDR3 region has the DNA TGTGCCAGCAGTGCGCTTACAGGGGGCGTGAACACTGAAGCTTTCTTT. Translating it yields CASSALTGGVNTEAFF.

The rearrangement links TRBV7-2 to TRBJ2-4; TRBD1 or TRBD2 may be the D gene (6 bases each). Germline V gene sequence: CDR1 SGHTA, CDR2 FQGNSA. The CDR3 runs 13 residues. V gave up 5 bases and J gave up 7 bases, with 12 bases separating them. DNA of the CDR3: TGTGCCAGCAGCCCTCAAGGGGGGAACATTCAGTACTTC. Amino acids: CASSPQGGNIQYF.

The chain uses TRBV27 and TRBJ2-7; either TRBD1 or TRBD2 may supply D (5 bases each). This CDR3 contains 16 residues. Trimming shortened V by 1 base and J by 5 bases, and 18 bases separated the two germline ends. In germline, CDR1 is MNHEY, CDR2 SMNVEV (reference sequence). In DNA, the CDR3 is TGTGCCAGCAGTTTATTGACAGTGCGAGGGTTTAACGAGCAGTACGTC. Translating gives CASSLLTVRGFNEQYV.

There are a few counts of this clonotype. The chain links TRBV7-9 to TRBJ2-3; 7 nucleotides line up with TRBD2. The junction had 8 bases not matched to a gene; V was cut back by 5 bases and J by 3 bases. The CDR3 has 15 amino acids. CDR1 and CDR2 (germline): SEHNR, FQNEAQ (reference sequence). CDR3 protein: CASSERSGITDTQYF. CDR3 DNA sequence: TGTGCCAGCAGCGAGAGAAGCGGGATAACAGATACGCAGTATTTT.

The chain uses TRBV15 and TRBJ1-2; 7 bases fit TRBD1. The CDR3 consists of 15 residues. Germline CDR1 LNHNV, CDR2 YYDKDF (reference sequence). V gave up 4 bases and J gave up 7 bases; unmatched junction bases: 12. The CDR3 protein is CATSTGTEARLGYTF. CDR3 in DNA: TGTGCCACCAGCACCGGGACAGAGGCCCGCCTTGGCTACACCTTC.

This clonotype was seen more than once but under ten times. The chain carries TRBV2 and TRBJ1-2; no reliable D call. V was shortened by 7 bases and J by 8 bases, with 14 bases between the two germline ends. The CDR3 has 12 amino acids. Germline-derived CDR1 and CDR2 are SNHLY and FYNNEI. CDR3 sequence reads: CASKLTEEGYTF. CDR3 DNA sequence: TGTGCCAGCAAACTCACAGAGGAAGGCTACACCTTC.

The chain has TRBV19 and TRBJ2-5; 12 bases map to TRBD2. Trimming cost V 5 bases and J 5 bases; bases outside gene matches: 12. Germline V CDR1 and CDR2: LNHDA, SQIVND (reference sequence). CDR3 length: 17 residues. CDR3: CASSPLGLAGRSETQYF. The CDR3 nucleotides read TGTGCCAGTAGTCCATTGGGACTAGCGGGTCGAAGTGAGACCCAGTACTTC.

The chain employs TRBV20-1 and TRBJ1-5; 8 nucleotides line up with TRBD1. This CDR3 is built from 15 residues. Germline CDR1 is DFQATT and CDR2 is SNEGSKA (reference sequence). Unmatched junction bases numbered 6, after V lost 5 bases and J lost 0 bases. CDR3 sequence reads: CSAGRDRYSNQPQHF. The CDR3 coding sequence is TGCAGTGCTGGCCGGGACAGGTATAGCAATCAGCCCCAGCATTTT.

The chain joins TRBV19 to TRBJ2-1; 13 positions match TRBD2. Germline loops: CDR1 LNHDA, CDR2 SQIVND (reference sequence). The V and J ends lost 6 bases and 5 bases, in that order; junction bases with no gene match: 4. This CDR3 has 15 amino acids. Written as DNA, the CDR3 is TGTGCCAGTAGCGAGACTAGCGGGAGGAACAATGAGCAGTTCTTC. It translates to CASSETSGRNNEQFF.

The chain joins TRBV6-2 or TRBV6-3 to TRBJ2-7, with D perhaps TRBD1 or TRBD2 (6 bases each). Germline-derived CDR1 and CDR2 are MNHEY and SVGEGT. CDR3 length equals 13 residues. The CDR3 loop reads CASSGRSGQKGGV. CDR3 sequence (DNA): TGTGCCAGCAGCGGCCGCTCGGGACAAAAGGGAGGCGTC.

This clonotype was picked up many times. The V and J genes are TRBV7-2 and TRBJ2-3; 9 bases match TRBD1. CDR3 length: 15 residues. CDR1 is SGHTA, CDR2 FQGNSA, per germline. With 5 bases clipped from V and 4 bases from J, the junction kept 7 bases outside the gene matches. CDR3 in DNA: TGTGCCAGCAGCCTTGACAGGGGGGGGCCAGATACGCAGTATTTT. Protein sequence: CASSLDRGGPDTQYF.

This rearrangement joins TRBV27 to TRBJ2-7; a weak D match, TRBD1 (6 bases). The CDR3 loop spans 13 amino acids. CDR1 MNHEY and CDR2 SMNVEV come from the germline V gene (reference sequence). V lost 2 bases and J lost 5, with 10 bases in between. The CDR3 is CASSLAAGDEQYF. The CDR3 DNA reads TGTGCCAGCAGTTTAGCCGCAGGGGACGAGCAGTACTTC.